The 15 T cell receptor beta chains presented below share a single source sample, sequenced in a study of brain T cells in children with intractable seizures. Sequencing used immunoSEQ multiplex PCR; TCRdb keeps in-frame clones, though not all of them. The sample lists 95,000 to 120,000 clones, 94% occurring once. The sample was peripheral blood, taken at surgery. These receptors all come from a boy under two years old with hemimegalencephaly and intractable seizures.

V and J are TRBV20-1 and TRBJ1-1, with D maybe TRBD1 (6 bases). Germline CDR1 reads DFQATT; CDR2 reads SNEGSKA (reference sequence). The CDR3 has 11 amino acids. Trimming removed 5 bases from V and 11 bases from J, with 15 bases in between. The chain's CDR3 is CSADLWGGAFF. CDR3 nucleotides: TGCAGTGCTGACCTATGGGGGGGCGCTTTCTTT.

This chain links TRBV7-9 with TRBJ1-1; TRBD1 agrees at 7 bases. The CDR3 totals 14 residues. The junction had 7 bases not matched to a gene; V was cut back by 5 bases and J by 4 bases. The germline V gene encodes CDR1 SEHNR and CDR2 FQNEAQ (reference sequence). CDR3 bases: TGTGCCAGCAGCATCCAGACAGGGTCCACTGAAGCTTTCTTT. It codes for CASSIQTGSTEAFF.

The V and J genes are TRBV29-1 and TRBJ2-7, with D possibly being TRBD1 (5 bases). V was pared by 1 base and J by 3 bases, with 7 bases between. There are 12 residues in the CDR3. Germline V gene data show CDR1 as SQVTM and CDR2 as ANQGSEA. The CDR3 DNA is TGCAGCGTTGAAGTGGGGCACTACGAGCAGTACTTC. Its protein is CSVEVGHYEQYF.

This clone was seen a few times. This sample includes further DNA sequences coding for the same CDR3. V is TRBV6-6 and J is TRBJ2-7; a weak D match, TRBD2 (6 bases). Germline V gene sequence: CDR1 MNHNY, CDR2 SVGAGI (reference sequence). V lost 3 bases to trimming and J lost 3 bases, with 12 bases between them. This CDR3 contains 14 residues. The CDR3 loop reads CASSYSGGDYEQYF. The CDR3 DNA sequence: TGTGCCAGCAGTTATTCTGGCGGGGACTACGAGCAGTACTTC.

The chain employs TRBV5-4 and TRBJ2-1; D possibly corresponds to TRBD1 (6 bases). CDR3 size: 15 residues. The ends were cut back, 3 bases at V and 2 bases at J, with 12 bases in the middle. Germline V gene sequence: CDR1 SGHNT, CDR2 YYREEE (reference sequence). For the CDR3, the DNA is TGTGCCAGCAGCTGGGGGCTGGCGACCTACAATGAGCAGTTCTTC. This sequence encodes CASSWGLATYNEQFF.

This clone was found a few times. The rearrangement uses TRBV7-2 and TRBJ1-5, with D possibly being TRBD1 (5 bases). From germline, CDR1 is SGHTA and CDR2 FQGNSA. This CDR3 is built from 16 residues. V was pared by 1 base and J by 1 base, with 11 bases between. CDR3 DNA: TGTGCCAGCAGCTTAGAGCCGGGACGGAGCAATCAGCCCCAGCATTTT. This codes for CASSLEPGRSNQPQHF.

This rearrangement joins TRBV6-6 to TRBJ2-2, with TRBD1 as a possible D gene (6 bases). The CDR3 spans 13 residues. The V gene lost 6 bases and the J gene lost 6 bases, with 11 bases spanning the gap. Germline loops: CDR1 MNHNY, CDR2 SVGAGI (reference sequence). The CDR3 reads CASSPRGPGELFF. The CDR3 DNA is TGTGCCAGCAGCCCCAGGGGTCCCGGGGAGCTGTTTTTT.

V usage is TRBV18 and J usage is TRBJ1-2, with 9 bases aligning to TRBD1. From germline, CDR1 is KGHSH and CDR2 LQKENI. This CDR3 is 15 amino acids long. Trimming at V came to 6 bases and at J to 4 bases, leaving 9 bases not matched to a gene. Here the CDR3 DNA reads TGTGCCAGCTCCCCGGGACAGGGATCGGGCTATGGCTACACCTTC. Its protein is CASSPGQGSGYGYTF.

The CDR3 loop is CASSHPPILAGGNTEAFF. CDR3 DNA: TGCGCCAGCAGCCACCCCCCGATATTGGCAGGCGGGAACACTGAAGCTTTCTTT. The J gene is TRBJ1-1, the V gene TRBV4-1; D uncertain. CDR3 length: 18 residues. From germline, CDR1 is MGHRA and CDR2 YSYEKL. V lost 3 bases and J lost 1, with 21 bases in between.

This clone was observed a single time. V gene TRBV27 combines with J gene TRBJ1-1, with D unclear. The CDR3 extends over 14 amino acids. CDR1 is MNHEY, CDR2 SMNVEV, per germline (reference sequence). V was shortened by 5 bases and J by 1 base, with 11 bases between the two germline ends. CDR3 sequence: CASSLRTANTEAFF. Here the CDR3 DNA reads TGTGCCAGCAGTCTTCGGACGGCGAACACTGAAGCTTTCTTT.

The J gene is TRBJ1-3, the V gene TRBV15; D is possibly TRBD1 (6 bases). V dropped 4 bases and J dropped 8 bases, with 18 bases sitting between them. The CDR3 is 15 residues long. Per the germline V gene, CDR1 is LNHNV and CDR2 is YYDKDF (reference sequence). The CDR3 region has the DNA TGTGCCACCAGCAAGCAAGAATACCCAGGGGACACCATATATTTT. Protein sequence: CATSKQEYPGDTIYF.

The rearrangement links TRBV18 to TRBJ2-4; possible D gene TRBD1, 6 bases. The CDR3 runs 15 residues. V was trimmed by 5 bases and J by 5 bases, leaving 16 bases between them. Germline values: CDR1 KGHSH, CDR2 LQKENI. CDR3: CASSADQGTQNIQYF. The CDR3 DNA follows: TGTGCCAGCTCAGCCGATCAGGGGACCCAAAACATTCAGTACTTC.

The gene calls are TRBV28 and TRBJ1-6; D remains unclear. CDR3 length equals 14 residues. CDR1 and CDR2 (germline): MDHEN, SYDVKM. The ends were cut back, 8 bases at V and 9 bases at J, with 17 bases in the middle. CDR3 sequence reads: CASLRGEVGSPLHF. The CDR3 coding sequence is TGTGCCAGCCTTCGCGGGGAGGTAGGTTCACCCCTCCACTTT.

V gene TRBV5-1 combines with J gene TRBJ1-2; the D is unclear. Trimming stripped 4 bases from V and 2 bases from J, with 18 bases between. The CDR3 consists of 16 residues. From germline, CDR1 is SGHRS and CDR2 YFSETQ. CDR3 residues: CASSRAWQAKNYGYTF. CDR3 nucleotide sequence: TGCGCCAGCAGCCGGGCCTGGCAGGCGAAGAACTATGGCTACACCTTC.

The V and J genes are TRBV6-5 and TRBJ1-2, with a weak D call TRBD1 (5 bases). CDR3 length: 15 amino acids. V dropped 0 bases and J dropped 5 bases, with 13 bases sitting between them. Germline V gene lookup returns CDR1 MNHEY and CDR2 SVGAGI. The CDR3 here is CASSYSLTVTYGYTF. For the CDR3, the DNA is TGTGCCAGCAGTTACTCGTTGACAGTTACATATGGCTACACCTTC.